This is a list of T cell receptor beta chains from one sample in a study of T-cell memory formation after mild COVID-19. Via MiXCR, TCRdb re-called the 5' RACE reads, giving one row per CDR3 protein. The sample comprises about 100,000 distinct CDR3 sequences, more than 9.5% of which are singletons, and approximately 39% rests with the top ten. The sequenced sample consisted of PBMCs or a T cell subset sorted from them (not recorded which). The receptors were gathered from a man aged 18 to 29 who had mild COVID-19 (a few samples of this study predate the infection). Cell type and time point are not known. The conserved cysteine and the conserved F or W are not part of the CDR3 here. The order of the fields is V gene, clone size, CDR3 protein. The size entry is marked missing in some rows and otherwise reads once, few, many or a size class.

TRBV4-1 few ASSPALGHLYNEQF
TRBV4-1 - ASSQVGENTEAF
TRBV20-1 many SARDLAGPYNEQF
TRBV7-9 - ASSSYISGNTIY
TRBV12-3/TRBV12-4 many ASSPPTGGDEQY
TRBV4-1 - ASSQDSAPGFNQPQH
TRBV5-6 - ASSWEAGVRTDTQY
TRBV7-9 few ASSPKAGSYNEQF
TRBV12-3/TRBV12-4 - ASSWAEFPLSKNIQY
TRBV3-1 - ASSQAAALGEQF
TRBV6-2/TRBV6-3 few ASSYAPGGGRQETQY